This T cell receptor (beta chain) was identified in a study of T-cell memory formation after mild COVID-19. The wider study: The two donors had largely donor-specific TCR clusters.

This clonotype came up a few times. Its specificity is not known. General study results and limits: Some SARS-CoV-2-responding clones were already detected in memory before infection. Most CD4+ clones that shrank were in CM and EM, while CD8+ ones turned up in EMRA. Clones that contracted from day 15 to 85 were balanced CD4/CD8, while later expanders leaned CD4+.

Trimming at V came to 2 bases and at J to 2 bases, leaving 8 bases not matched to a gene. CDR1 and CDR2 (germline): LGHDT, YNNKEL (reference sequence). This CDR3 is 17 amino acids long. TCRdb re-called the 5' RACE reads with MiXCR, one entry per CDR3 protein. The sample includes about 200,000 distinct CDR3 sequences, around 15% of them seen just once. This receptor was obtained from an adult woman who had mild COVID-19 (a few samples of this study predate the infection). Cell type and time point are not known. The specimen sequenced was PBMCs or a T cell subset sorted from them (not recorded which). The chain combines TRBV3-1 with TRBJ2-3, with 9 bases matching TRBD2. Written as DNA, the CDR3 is TGTGCCAGCAGCCAACCCAATCTAGCGGGATTCACAGATACGCAGTATTTT. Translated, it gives CASSQPNLAGFTDTQYF.